A single sample gave rise to the 12 T cell receptor beta chains below, sequenced in a study of blood T cell repertoires in COVID-19. Assay used: immunoSEQ multiplex PCR; TCRdb lists only in-frame clones, some missing. The data show about 330,000 clones, about 91% seen once. The sample taken for sequencing was peripheral blood. The receptors come from a man aged 25-45 years with COVID-19, enrolled during active disease.

The V gene is TRBV7-2, the J gene TRBJ2-3, with D maybe TRBD1 (5 bases). There are 15 residues in the CDR3. Germline V gene lookup returns CDR1 SGHTA and CDR2 FQGNSA. Trimming removed 4 bases from V and 5 bases from J, with 16 bases in between. The CDR3 loop is CASSSKAGWEDTQYF. CDR3 nucleotide sequence: TGTGCCAGCAGCTCTAAGGCAGGGTGGGAAGATACGCAGTATTTT.

The rearrangement joins TRBV6-5 to TRBJ2-7; TRBD1 matches at 8 bases. There are 16 residues in the CDR3. Germline V CDR1 and CDR2: MNHEY, SVGAGI. V was pared by 0 bases and J by 5 bases, with 9 bases of the junction left unmatched. CDR3 sequence (DNA): TGTGCCAGCAGTTACTCGACTGGACAGGGTGCGCACGAGCAGTACTTC. Residues: CASSYSTGQGAHEQYF.

This rearrangement joins TRBV18 to TRBJ2-5; D possibly corresponds to TRBD2 (5 bases). Germline CDR1 is KGHSH and CDR2 is LQKENI. The CDR3 is made up of 12 amino acids. Deletions cut 6 bases from V and 3 bases from J, with 8 bases between. The chain's CDR3 is CASSPGEETQYF. The DNA of the CDR3 is TGTGCCAGCTCCCCCGGGGAAGAGACCCAGTACTTC.

This clone was found once. The chain recombines TRBV4-1 with TRBJ2-1; TRBD2 aligns across 12 bases. The CDR3 sequence is 16 residues long. V lost 1 base, J lost 3 bases, and 1 base stayed unmatched. The germline CDR1 and CDR2 sequences are MGHRA and YSYEKL. CDR3 DNA sequence: TGCGCCAGCAGCCAAGGGACTAGCGGGATCTACAATGAGCAGTTCTTC. Translating it yields CASSQGTSGIYNEQFF.

The chain recombines TRBV6-5 with TRBJ1-3; 8 bases match TRBD1. Germline V CDR1 and CDR2: MNHEY, SVGAGI. V shed 5 bases, J shed 7 bases, and the junction held 10 bases outside the gene matches. This CDR3 is built from 15 residues. Written as DNA, the CDR3 is TGTGCCAGCAGTCCAGGGGGCCAGTACGGGAACACCATATATTTT. It specifies CASSPGGQYGNTIYF.

The CDR3 DNA reads as TGTGCCAGCTCACAGGCAGGGGCCCCCGAGGGCGAGCAGTACTTC. Its translation is CASSQAGAPEGEQYF. The chain carries TRBV18 and TRBJ2-7; a possible D gene is TRBD1 (6 bases). Trimming shortened V by 4 bases and J by 6 bases, and 19 bases separated the two germline ends. CDR1 and CDR2 (germline): KGHSH, LQKENI. The CDR3 runs to 15 residues.

The CDR3 DNA reads TGTGCCTGGAGTGTAGATGGTTCGTCGGTCTCTGGGGCCAACGTCCTGACTTTC. It specifies CAWSVDGSSVSGANVLTF. The chain recombines TRBV30 with TRBJ2-6; D is uncertain. Looked up from germline, CDR1 is GTSNPN and CDR2 is SVGIG (reference sequence). This CDR3 contains 18 residues. V lost 0 bases, J lost 0 bases, and 15 bases lay in between.

A remark on this clone: Other DNA sequences of this sample code for an identical CDR3. The chain employs TRBV27 and TRBJ1-6; tentatively, D is TRBD1 (5 bases). The germline gives CDR1 MNHEY, CDR2 SMNVEV (reference sequence). Trimming removed 3 bases at V and 6 bases at J, with 12 bases between. This CDR3 contains 15 residues. CDR3 nucleotides: TGTGCCAGCAGTTTGAGTGACAGTTTTAATTCACCCCTCCACTTT. This gives the protein CASSLSDSFNSPLHF.

This chain joins TRBV9 and TRBJ1-2, with a tentative D call TRBD1 (5 bases). The CDR3 is 13 residues long. V was cut by 3 bases and J by 4 bases, with 10 bases left in between. Germline V gene lookup returns CDR1 SGDLS and CDR2 YYNGEE. Written as DNA, the CDR3 is TGTGCCAGCAGCGAGACAGTTTCCTATGGCTACACCTTC. Protein product: CASSETVSYGYTF.

The rearrangement uses TRBV19 and TRBJ2-3; a possible D gene is TRBD1 (6 bases). The CDR3 totals 14 residues. Trimming shortened V by 3 bases and J by 6 bases, and 13 bases separated the two germline ends. Germline V CDR1 and CDR2: LNHDA, SQIVND (reference sequence). The CDR3 nucleotides are TGTGCCAGTAGTATTGGACTGGGGGCGGATACGCAGTATTTT. Its protein product is CASSIGLGADTQYF.

The CDR3 sequence: CASSQGLAGTGDEQYF. In DNA form, the CDR3 reads TGCGCCAGCAGCCAAGGACTAGCGGGGACAGGCGACGAGCAGTACTTC. The chain recombines TRBV4-3 with TRBJ2-7; 11 bases match TRBD2. There are 16 residues in the CDR3. Germline V gene lookup returns CDR1 LGHNA and CDR2 YSLEER. The junction had 7 bases not matched to a gene; V was cut back by 1 base and J by 5 bases.

This clone was detected only a few times. Other nucleotide sequences in the sample specify the same CDR3. The chain joins TRBV18 to TRBJ1-5, with a tentative D call TRBD1 (5 bases). Trimming left V 3 bases short and J 2 bases short, with 11 bases between. The CDR3 is 15 amino acids. CDR1 KGHSH and CDR2 LQKENI come from the germline V gene. In DNA form, the CDR3 reads TGTGCCAGCTCACCTCAGGGTGTGGGCAATCAGCCCCAGCATTTT. Amino acid sequence: CASSPQGVGNQPQHF.